The clone carrying this T cell receptor beta chain was observed a single time. What it binds is unknown. The data stem from a study of a mutant IDH1 vaccine in newly diagnosed glioma. Indicated time point: week 35, safety follow-up. Each dose delivered 300 ug of mutant IDH1 20-mer peptide subcutaneously with imiquimod. Trimming removed 0 bases from V and 9 bases from J, with 18 bases in between. The germline V gene has CDR1 GTSNPN and CDR2 SVGIG (reference sequence). The CDR3 is 15 residues long. Libraries were prepared by immunoSEQ multiplex PCR; TCRdb keeps only in-frame clonotypes and omits some of them. The table has roughly 25,000 clones, roughly 85% seen once.

This clonotype originated in a young man with glioma. Source: PBMCs, taken from a glioma patient whose treatment included an IDH1 peptide vaccine. V is TRBV30 and J is TRBJ2-1; TRBD2 is a possible D gene (6 bases). The CDR3 DNA sequence: TGTGCCTGGAGTGTAATACGGGAGCCGGCACGTGAGCAGTTCTTC. This encodes CAWSVIREPAREQFF.